The 26 T cell receptor beta chains given below trace back to one sample, sequenced in a study of T cells in Graves' hyperthyroidism and ophthalmopathy. The source material, RNA transcripts, was used to amplify TCR beta CDR3 regions. TCR CDR3 underwent first-round RT-PCR with the HTBI primer set. TCRdb fed the multiplex PCR reads into MiXCR, producing one record per CDR3 protein. The sample includes hundreds of thousands of distinct CDR3 sequences, 14% of them seen just once. The specimen was blood. These receptors originate from a woman in her twenties or thirties with Graves' hyperthyroidism that later progressed to Graves' ophthalmopathy.

As to this clonotype: The junction and the germline gene differ at one end; a read error may be behind it. The chain carries TRBV12-3 or TRBV12-4 and TRBJ1-1; 10 bases are shared with TRBD1. This CDR3 has 15 amino acids. CDR3 DNA: TGTACCAGCAGCTGGACAGGGGGGGTCCTCACTGAAGCTTTCTTT. It is translated as CTSSWTGGVLTEAFF.

As to this clonotype: A clone one base away is much larger, so this may be a read error. The rearrangement uses TRBV6-1 and TRBJ1-2; D not resolved. This CDR3 comprises 13 residues. CDR1 and CDR2 from the germline V gene are MNHNS and SASEGT. Deletions cut 6 bases from V and 7 bases from J, with 15 bases between. The CDR3 here is CASSPRKRSGYTF. CDR3 in DNA: TGTGCCAGCAGCCCTAGGAAACGTTCTGGCTACACCTTC.

Turning to this clonotype: Being one base from a much bigger clone, this may be a read error. This CDR3 is CASSHGQSYEQYF. The CDR3 DNA follows: TGTGCCAGCAGCCACGGACAGTCCTACGAGCAGTACTTC. This chain connects TRBV4-2 to TRBJ2-7; maybe TRBD1 (6 bases). This CDR3 spans 13 amino acids. Germline lookup yields CDR1 LGHNA and CDR2 YNFKEQ. V was trimmed by 3 bases and J by 1 base, leaving 7 bases between them.

This clonotype was counted ten times or more. The chain carries TRBV20-1 and TRBJ2-1, with D perhaps matching TRBD1 (6 bases). Trimming removed 3 bases at V and 5 bases at J, with 14 bases between. Germline values: CDR1 DFQATT, CDR2 SNEGSKA (reference sequence). The CDR3 spans 14 residues. Here the CDR3 DNA reads TGCAGTGCTAGGAAGCCCCCAGGGGACAATGAGCAGTTCTTC. Translation gives CSARKPPGDNEQFF.

This clonotype has ten or more counts. The chain combines TRBV28 with TRBJ2-7, with 9 bases lining up with TRBD2. Trimming took 6 bases from V and 4 from J; bases not matched to a gene: 25. CDR3 length: 20 residues. Germline-derived CDR1 and CDR2 are MDHEN and SYDVKM. The CDR3 DNA reads TGTGCCAGCAGACACCGCAACGAGGGGCTGAGGCGGGAGGGCCGTTACGAGCAGTACTTC. Its translation: CASRHRNEGLRREGRYEQYF.

Details on this clonotype: This may come from a read error, since a much larger clone is one base off. The rearrangement links TRBV6-2 or TRBV6-3 to TRBJ1-4, with TRBD1 as a possible D gene (5 bases). Germline CDR1 reads MNHEY; CDR2 reads SVGEGT. V was pared by 6 bases and J by 8 bases, with 16 bases between. This CDR3 has 14 residues. The CDR3 DNA is TGTGCCAGCAGCCACGGGGCAGGCAGCGAAAAACTGTTTTTT. Encoded protein: CASSHGAGSEKLFF.

This clonotype was observed a few times. The chain joins TRBV19 to TRBJ2-1; TRBD2 matches 7 bases. V lost 6 bases, J lost 9 bases, and 8 bases stayed unmatched. The germline gives CDR1 LNHDA, CDR2 SQIVND (reference sequence). This CDR3 has 13 residues. The CDR3 reads CASSPLERGEQFF. Written as DNA, the CDR3 is TGTGCCAGTAGCCCCCTGGAGCGGGGTGAGCAGTTCTTC.

In this sample, this clonotype turned up many times. DNA for the CDR3: TGCGCCAGCAGCTCGACAGGGGCGGACTACAATGAGCAGTTCTTC. It translates to CASSSTGADYNEQFF. V and J are TRBV5-1 and TRBJ2-1; 8 bases map to TRBD1. Trimming removed 3 bases from V and 3 bases from J; junction bases left unmatched: 5. The CDR3 is 15 residues long. Germline CDR1 and CDR2: SGHRS and YFSETQ.

This clonotype came up many times. The chain recombines TRBV5-8 with TRBJ2-1; the D gene is possibly TRBD2 (7 bases). This CDR3 is 17 amino acids long. Trimming shortened V by 3 bases and J by 0 bases, and 16 bases separated the two germline ends. The germline gives CDR1 SGHTS, CDR2 YDEGEE. The DNA of the CDR3 is TGTGCCAGCAGCTCGGGGGGCGGCGGGAGCTCCTACAATGAGCAGTTCTTC. It codes for CASSSGGGGSSYNEQFF. The whole variable domain, remainder taken from reference TRBV5-8 and TRBJ2-1, is EAGVTQSPTHLIKTRGQQATLRCSPISGHTSVYWYQQALGLGLQFLLWYDEGEERNRGNFPPRFSGRQFPNYSSELNVNALELEDSALYLCASSSGGGGSSYNEQFFGPGTRLTVL.

This clonotype was recorded a few times. The CDR3 carries no conserved terminal phenylalanine or tryptophan, so it likely arises from a read error. The V call is TRBV6-6, the J call TRBJ2-7, with D unclear. In germline, CDR1 is MNHNY, CDR2 SVGAGI (reference sequence). The V end lost 0 bases, the J end lost 3 bases, and 6 bases lay between the germline ends. The CDR3 has 13 residues. CDR3 in DNA: TGTGCCAGCAGTTACTCGGTCGACTACGAGCAGTACTCC. Translated, it gives CASSYSVDYEQYS.

This clonotype was seen only once. A single base separates this from a much larger clone, so it may be a read error. This chain connects TRBV13 to TRBJ2-1, with TRBD2 identical over 13 bases. Germline assignment: CDR1 PRHDT and CDR2 FYEKMQ (reference sequence). The CDR3 has 15 amino acids. The V gene end was trimmed by 5 bases and the J gene end by 10 bases; junction bases not matched to a gene: 8. CDR3 nucleotide sequence: TGTGCCAGCAGCGGGACTAGCGGGAAATCCTACGAGCAGTTCTTC. It encodes CASSGTSGKSYEQFF.

This clonotype was counted many times. The chain links TRBV5-6 to TRBJ2-7, with D possibly TRBD2 on 6 matching bases. Germline values: CDR1 SGHDT, CDR2 YYEEEE. Trimming left V 1 base short and J 1 base short, with 12 bases between. This CDR3 has 15 residues. CDR3 amino acids: CASSLYLGGSYEQYF. The CDR3 DNA is TGTGCCAGCAGCTTGTATCTGGGGGGATCCTACGAGCAGTACTTC.

This clonotype has more than one count but fewer than ten. The chain joins TRBV19 to TRBJ2-2, with D possibly being TRBD2 (6 bases). This CDR3 is 12 amino acids long. Trimming cost V 6 bases and J 6 bases, with 8 bases left between them. Germline CDR1 and CDR2: LNHDA and SQIVND (reference sequence). CDR3 residues: CASRAGSGELFF. CDR3 DNA: TGTGCCAGTAGGGCGGGATCCGGGGAGCTGTTTTTT.

This clonotype was seen at least ten times. The chain employs TRBV30 and TRBJ2-1; 11 positions agree with TRBD2. The CDR3 loop spans 16 amino acids. Germline V gives CDR1 GTSNPN, CDR2 SVGIG (reference sequence). V lost 1 base to trimming and J lost 1 base; unmatched junction nucleotides: 3. DNA of the CDR3: TGTGCCTGGAGTGAACTAGCGGGAGCATCCTACAATGAGCAGTTCTTC. Translation gives CAWSELAGASYNEQFF. Using reference TRBV30 and TRBJ2-1 for the parts outside the CDR3, the full variable domain is SQTIHQWPATLVQPVGSPLSLECTVEGTSNPNLYWYRQAAGRGLQLLFYSVGIGQISSEVPQNLSASRPQDRQFILSSKKLLLSDSGFYLCAWSELAGASYNEQFFGPGTRLTVL.

This clonotype was recorded at least ten times. The gene calls are TRBV11-2 and TRBJ2-4; 7 bases match TRBD1. Germline lookup yields CDR1 SGHAT and CDR2 FQNNGV. The CDR3 sequence is 18 residues long. The junction had 16 bases not matched to a gene; V was cut back by 8 bases and J by 0 bases. This CDR3 reads CASAFSTQTGVAKNIQYF. CDR3 DNA: TGTGCCAGCGCGTTCTCCACCCAAACAGGGGTAGCCAAAAACATTCAGTACTTC.

This clonotype was recorded a few times. The chain joins TRBV6-2 or TRBV6-3 to TRBJ2-3; D remains ambiguous. The CDR3 spans 15 residues. Germline-derived CDR1 and CDR2 are MNHEY and SVGEGT. Trimming took 2 bases from V and 1 from J, leaving 10 bases between them. The CDR3 DNA reads as TGTGCCAGCAGTTACGATGTGGTTCGCACAGATACGCAGTATTTT. Amino acids: CASSYDVVRTDTQYF.

The chain employs TRBV5-6 and TRBJ2-3; 7 nucleotides align to TRBD1. The V gene end was trimmed by 1 base and the J gene end by 5 bases; junction bases not matched to a gene: 7. The germline V gene encodes CDR1 SGHDT and CDR2 YYEEEE. The CDR3 has 15 residues. In nucleotides, the CDR3 is TGTGCCAGCAGCTTGAAAGGGGGCGCTGAAGATACGCAGTATTTT. It encodes CASSLKGGAEDTQYF.

This chain connects TRBV6-1 to TRBJ2-5; 9 bases agree with TRBD1. The CDR3 is made up of 15 amino acids. V was pared by 4 bases and J by 5 bases, with 8 bases of the junction left unmatched. CDR1 MNHNS and CDR2 SASEGT come from the germline V gene. The CDR3 DNA follows: TGTGCCAGCAGTGTACAGGGGGCGCCGGGGGAGACCCAGTACTTC. This codes for CASSVQGAPGETQYF.

There are many counts of this clonotype. The chain links TRBV4-1 to TRBJ2-7, with D unresolved. Trimming pared 0 bases from V and 3 bases from J, leaving 6 bases between. The germline CDR1 and CDR2 sequences are MGHRA and YSYEKL. CDR3 length: 13 residues. The CDR3 bases are TGCGCCAGCAGCCAAGAACAAGGCTACGAGCAGTACTTC. This translates into CASSQEQGYEQYF.

This clonotype was found many times. The CDR3 reads CATSDTGTGGGYDTGELFF. The CDR3 DNA sequence: TGTGCCACCAGTGACACCGGGACAGGGGGCGGATACGACACCGGGGAGCTGTTTTTT. The V call is TRBV24-1, the J call TRBJ2-2, with 12 nucleotides matching TRBD1. CDR3 size: 19 residues. The V and J ends lost 4 bases and 3 bases, in that order; junction bases with no gene match: 11. Germline values: CDR1 KGHDR, CDR2 SFDVKD.

This clonotype came up a few times. This chain joins TRBV4-1 and TRBJ1-2; D not resolved. This CDR3 comprises 12 residues. Trimming pared 0 bases from V and 9 bases from J, leaving 8 bases between. The germline CDR1 and CDR2 sequences are MGHRA and YSYEKL. This CDR3 is CASSQDLLSYTF. The CDR3 bases are TGCGCCAGCAGCCAAGACCTCCTCAGCTACACCTTC.

This clonotype turned up a few times. The V gene is TRBV5-1, the J gene TRBJ2-1; D unclear. There are 13 residues in the CDR3. V gave up 3 bases and J gave up 5 bases, with 9 bases separating them. CDR1 and CDR2 from the germline V gene are SGHRS and YFSETQ. The CDR3 reads CASSYGPNNEQFF. CDR3 nucleotides: TGCGCCAGCAGCTACGGGCCCAACAATGAGCAGTTCTTC.

This clonotype was recorded a few times. The rearrangement joins TRBV20-1 to TRBJ1-1; D call uncertain. With 5 bases removed from V and 3 bases from J, the gap between germline ends came to 10 bases. Germline values: CDR1 DFQATT, CDR2 SNEGSKA (reference sequence). The CDR3 consists of 12 residues. The CDR3 nucleotides read TGCAGTGCTCAGGAGGCGGACACTGAAGCTTTCTTT. As protein: CSAQEADTEAFF.

The V call is TRBV7-3, the J call TRBJ1-1; D unclear. The V gene lost 2 bases and the J gene lost 5 bases, with 12 bases spanning the gap. The germline V gene has CDR1 SGHTA and CDR2 FQGTGA. The CDR3 runs to 14 residues. The DNA for the CDR3 is TGTGCCAGCAGCTTAGAGGTGGTGGGAACTGAAGCTTTCTTT. Its translation: CASSLEVVGTEAFF. Together with reference TRBV7-3 and TRBJ1-1, the CDR3 gives the full variable domain: GAGVSQTPSNKVTEKGKYVELRCDPISGHTALYWYRQSLGQGPEFLIYFQGTGAADDSGLPNDRFFAVRPEGSVSTLKIQRTERGDSAVYLCASSLEVVGTEAFFGQGTRLTVV.

This clonotype came up many times. The gene calls are TRBV6-2 or TRBV6-3 and TRBJ1-1, with no clear D. Germline CDR1 is MNHEY and CDR2 is SVGEGT. CDR3 length equals 14 residues. The V gene lost 2 bases and the J gene lost 11 bases, with 18 bases spanning the gap. The CDR3 bases are TGTGCCAGCAGTTACATGGGCTCGTCAAAGAGCGCTTTCTTT. Its protein is CASSYMGSSKSAFF.

This clonotype was picked up a small number of times. This chain links TRBV6-5 with TRBJ2-1; 7 bases map to TRBD1. V was clipped by 2 bases and J by 3 bases; unmatched bases: 4. The length of the CDR3 is 15 residues. Germline V CDR1 and CDR2: MNHEY, SVGAGI. In DNA, the CDR3 is TGTGCCAGCAGTTACACAGGGGATCACTACAATGAGCAGTTCTTC. It codes for CASSYTGDHYNEQFF.